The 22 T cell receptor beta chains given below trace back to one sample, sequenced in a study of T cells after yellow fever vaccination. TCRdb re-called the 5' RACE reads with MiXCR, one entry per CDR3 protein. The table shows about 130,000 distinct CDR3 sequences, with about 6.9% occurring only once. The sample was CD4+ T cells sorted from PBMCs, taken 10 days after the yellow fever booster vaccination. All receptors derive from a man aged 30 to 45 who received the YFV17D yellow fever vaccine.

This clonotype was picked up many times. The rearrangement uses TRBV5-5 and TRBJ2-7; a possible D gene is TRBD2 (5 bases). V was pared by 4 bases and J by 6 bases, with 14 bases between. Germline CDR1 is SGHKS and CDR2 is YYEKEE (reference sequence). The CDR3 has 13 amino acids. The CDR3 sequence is CASSAGPATEQYF. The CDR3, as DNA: TGTGCCAGCAGCGCGGGCCCAGCTACCGAGCAGTACTTC.

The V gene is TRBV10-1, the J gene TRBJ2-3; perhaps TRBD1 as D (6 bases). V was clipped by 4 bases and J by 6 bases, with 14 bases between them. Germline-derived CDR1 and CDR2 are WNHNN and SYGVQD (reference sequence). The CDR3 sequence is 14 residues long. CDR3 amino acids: CASSASDSEDTQYF. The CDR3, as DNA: TGCGCCAGCAGTGCCTCGGACAGTGAGGATACGCAGTATTTT.

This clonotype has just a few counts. This CDR3 reads CASSAFTYEQYF. CDR3 sequence (DNA): TGTGCCAGCTCGGCCTTTACCTACGAGCAGTACTTC. The J gene is TRBJ2-7, the V gene TRBV7-2; D gene ambiguous. CDR1 and CDR2 (germline): SGHTA, FQGNSA. The CDR3 sequence is 12 residues long. Between the trimmed V and J ends, which lost 8 bases and 2 bases, there was a span of 10 bases.

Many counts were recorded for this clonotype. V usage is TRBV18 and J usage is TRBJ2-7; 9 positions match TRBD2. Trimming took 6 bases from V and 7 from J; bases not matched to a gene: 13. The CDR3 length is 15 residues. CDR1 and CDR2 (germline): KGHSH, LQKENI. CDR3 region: CASSPGIAGAGEQYF. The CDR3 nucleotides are TGTGCCAGCTCTCCCGGAATAGCGGGAGCAGGAGAGCAGTACTTC.

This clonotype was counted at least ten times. The CDR3 spells CAWSVPGSSTDTQYF. In DNA form, the CDR3 reads TGTGCCTGGAGTGTACCCGGATCAAGCACAGATACGCAGTATTTT. The V and J genes are TRBV30 and TRBJ2-3; no firm D call. The V gene lost 0 bases and the J gene lost 0 bases, with 10 bases spanning the gap. The germline gives CDR1 GTSNPN, CDR2 SVGIG (reference sequence). The CDR3 loop spans 15 amino acids.

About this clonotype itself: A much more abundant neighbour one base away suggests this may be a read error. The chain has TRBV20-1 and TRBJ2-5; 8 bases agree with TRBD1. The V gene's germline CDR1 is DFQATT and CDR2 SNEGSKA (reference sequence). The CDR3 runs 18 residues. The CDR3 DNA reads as TGCAGTGCTCCTATCTCCAGGGGGCAGGGGGCCTACGGGGAGATCCAGTACTTC. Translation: CSAPISRGQGAYGEIQYF.

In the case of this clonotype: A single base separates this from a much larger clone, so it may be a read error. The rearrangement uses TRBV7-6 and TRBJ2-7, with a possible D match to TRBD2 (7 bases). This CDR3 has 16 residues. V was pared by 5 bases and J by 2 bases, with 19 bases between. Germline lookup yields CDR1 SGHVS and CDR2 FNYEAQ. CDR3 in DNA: TGTGCCAGCAGCCGAAGGGGGGGCAGGGGAGCCTACGAGCAGTACTTC. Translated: CASSRRGGRGAYEQYF.

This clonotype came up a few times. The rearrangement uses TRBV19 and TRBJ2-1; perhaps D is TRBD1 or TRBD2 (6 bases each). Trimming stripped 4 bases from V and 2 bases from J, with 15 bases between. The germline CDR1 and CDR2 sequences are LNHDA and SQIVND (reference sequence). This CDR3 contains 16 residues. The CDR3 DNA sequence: TGTGCCAGTAGTACGATACAGGGAGGCACCTACAATGAGCAGTTCTTC. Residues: CASSTIQGGTYNEQFF.

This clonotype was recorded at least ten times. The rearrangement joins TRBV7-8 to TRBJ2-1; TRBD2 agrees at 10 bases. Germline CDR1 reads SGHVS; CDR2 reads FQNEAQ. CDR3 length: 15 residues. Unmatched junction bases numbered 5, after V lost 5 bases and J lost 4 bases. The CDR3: CASSELAGRYNEQFF. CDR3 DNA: TGTGCCAGCAGCGAACTAGCGGGACGGTACAATGAGCAGTTCTTC. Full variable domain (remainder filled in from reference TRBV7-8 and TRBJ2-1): GAGVSQSPRYKVAKRGQDVALRCDPISGHVSLFWYQQALGQGPEFLTYFQNEAQLDKSGLPSDRFFAERPEGSVSTLKIQRTQQEDSAVYLCASSELAGRYNEQFFGPGTRLTVL.

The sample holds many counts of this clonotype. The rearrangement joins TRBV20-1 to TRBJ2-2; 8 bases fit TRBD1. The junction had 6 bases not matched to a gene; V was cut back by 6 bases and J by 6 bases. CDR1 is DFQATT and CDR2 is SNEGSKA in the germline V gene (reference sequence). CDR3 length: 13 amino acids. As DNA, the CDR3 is TGCAGTGCGAGGACAGGGTCAGCCGGGGAGCTGTTTTTT. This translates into CSARTGSAGELFF.

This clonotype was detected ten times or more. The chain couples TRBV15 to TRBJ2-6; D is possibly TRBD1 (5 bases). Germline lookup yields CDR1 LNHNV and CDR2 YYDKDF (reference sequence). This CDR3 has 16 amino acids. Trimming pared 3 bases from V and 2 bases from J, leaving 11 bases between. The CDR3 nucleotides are TGTGCCACCAGCAGGACGGACATTCCTGGGGCCAACGTCCTGACTTTC. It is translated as CATSRTDIPGANVLTF.

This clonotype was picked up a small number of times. The CDR3 DNA reads as TGTGCCAGCAGCGGAGGAGGGTGGACAGGGGATGGCTACACCTTC. Amino acids: CASSGGGWTGDGYTF. This chain uses TRBV7-6 with TRBJ1-2, with TRBD1 identical over 9 bases. Losses at the gene ends were 5 bases for V and 6 bases for J; bases not matched to a gene: 10. The CDR3 contains 15 residues. Per germline, CDR1 SGHVS and CDR2 FNYEAQ.

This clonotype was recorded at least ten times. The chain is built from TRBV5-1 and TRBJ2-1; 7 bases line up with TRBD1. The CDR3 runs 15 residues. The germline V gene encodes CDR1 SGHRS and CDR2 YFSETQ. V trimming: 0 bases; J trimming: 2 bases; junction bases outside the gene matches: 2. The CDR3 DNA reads TGCGCCAGCAGCTTGGACAGGGGTACCTACAATGAGCAGTTCTTC. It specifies CASSLDRGTYNEQFF.

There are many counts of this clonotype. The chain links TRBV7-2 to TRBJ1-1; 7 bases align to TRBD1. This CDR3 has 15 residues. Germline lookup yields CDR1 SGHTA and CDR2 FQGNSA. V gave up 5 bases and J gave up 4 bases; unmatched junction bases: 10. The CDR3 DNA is TGTGCCAGCAGCCCTCCACAGGGGAGTAGCACTGAAGCTTTCTTT. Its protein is CASSPPQGSSTEAFF.

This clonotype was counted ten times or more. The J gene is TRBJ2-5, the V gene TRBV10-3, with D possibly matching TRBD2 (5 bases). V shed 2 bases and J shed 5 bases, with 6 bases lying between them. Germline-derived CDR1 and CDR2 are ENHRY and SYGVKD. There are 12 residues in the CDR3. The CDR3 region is CAISERGETQYF. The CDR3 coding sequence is TGTGCCATCAGTGAGAGAGGGGAGACCCAGTACTTC.

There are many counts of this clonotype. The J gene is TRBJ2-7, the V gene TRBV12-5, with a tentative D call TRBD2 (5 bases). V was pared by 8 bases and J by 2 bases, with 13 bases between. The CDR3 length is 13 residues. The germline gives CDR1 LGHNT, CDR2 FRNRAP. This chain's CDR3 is CASNEGNTYEQYF. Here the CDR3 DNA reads TGTGCTAGTAACGAGGGAAATACCTACGAGCAGTACTTC.

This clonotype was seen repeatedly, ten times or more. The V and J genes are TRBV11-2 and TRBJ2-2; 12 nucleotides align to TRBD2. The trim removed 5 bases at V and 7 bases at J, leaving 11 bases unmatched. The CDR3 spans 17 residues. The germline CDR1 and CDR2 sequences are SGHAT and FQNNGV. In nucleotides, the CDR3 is TGTGCCAGCAGCCCACGACTAGCGGGGGCCCGGGGCGGGGAGCTGTTTTTT. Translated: CASSPRLAGARGGELFF. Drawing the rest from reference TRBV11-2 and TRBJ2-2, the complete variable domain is EAGVAQSPRYKIIEKRQSVAFWCNPISGHATLYWYQQILGQGPKLLIQFQNNGVVDDSQLPKDRFSAERLKGVDSTLKIQPAKLEDSAVYLCASSPRLAGARGGELFFGEGSRLTVL.

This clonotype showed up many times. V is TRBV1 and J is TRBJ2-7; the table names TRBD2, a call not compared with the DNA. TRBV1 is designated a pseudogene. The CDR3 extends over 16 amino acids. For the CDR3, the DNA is TGCACCAGCAGCCAAGATTATAGCGGGAGGCCCTACGAGCAGTACTTC. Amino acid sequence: CTSSQDYSGRPYEQYF.

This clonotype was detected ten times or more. CDR3 DNA sequence: TGTGCCACCAGTAAGGGCCAAGGAACGCAGTATTTT. Protein product: CATSKGQGTQYF. The chain has TRBV15 and TRBJ2-3; D unresolved. This CDR3 is 12 amino acids long. CDR1 is LNHNV, CDR2 YYDKDF, per germline (reference sequence). Trimming removed 6 bases at V and 9 bases at J, with 13 bases between.

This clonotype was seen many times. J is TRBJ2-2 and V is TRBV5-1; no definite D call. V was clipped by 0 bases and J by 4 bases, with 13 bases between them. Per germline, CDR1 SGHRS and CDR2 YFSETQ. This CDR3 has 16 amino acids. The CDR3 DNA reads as TGCGCCAGCAGCTTGGCCACTGGAGCCCGCACCGGGGAGCTGTTTTTT. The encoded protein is CASSLATGARTGELFF. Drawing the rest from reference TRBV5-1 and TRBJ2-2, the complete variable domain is KAGVTQTPRYLIKTRGQQVTLSCSPISGHRSVSWYQQTPGQGLQFLFEYFSETQRNKGNFPGRFSGRQFSNSRSEMNVSTLELGDSALYLCASSLATGARTGELFFGEGSRLTVL.

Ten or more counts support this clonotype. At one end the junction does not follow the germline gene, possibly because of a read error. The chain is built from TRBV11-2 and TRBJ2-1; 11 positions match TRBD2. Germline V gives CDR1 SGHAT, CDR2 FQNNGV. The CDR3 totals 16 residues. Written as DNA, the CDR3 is TGTGCCAGCACCTTAGGTCTAGCGGGAGGTCAAGATGAGCAGTTCTTC. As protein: CASTLGLAGGQDEQFF.

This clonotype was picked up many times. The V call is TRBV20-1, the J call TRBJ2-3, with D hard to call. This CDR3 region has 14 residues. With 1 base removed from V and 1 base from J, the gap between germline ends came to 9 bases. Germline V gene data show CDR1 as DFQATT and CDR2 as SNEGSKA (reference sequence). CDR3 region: CSARVVAGTDTQYF. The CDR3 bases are TGCAGTGCTAGAGTGGTAGCAGGCACAGATACGCAGTATTTT.